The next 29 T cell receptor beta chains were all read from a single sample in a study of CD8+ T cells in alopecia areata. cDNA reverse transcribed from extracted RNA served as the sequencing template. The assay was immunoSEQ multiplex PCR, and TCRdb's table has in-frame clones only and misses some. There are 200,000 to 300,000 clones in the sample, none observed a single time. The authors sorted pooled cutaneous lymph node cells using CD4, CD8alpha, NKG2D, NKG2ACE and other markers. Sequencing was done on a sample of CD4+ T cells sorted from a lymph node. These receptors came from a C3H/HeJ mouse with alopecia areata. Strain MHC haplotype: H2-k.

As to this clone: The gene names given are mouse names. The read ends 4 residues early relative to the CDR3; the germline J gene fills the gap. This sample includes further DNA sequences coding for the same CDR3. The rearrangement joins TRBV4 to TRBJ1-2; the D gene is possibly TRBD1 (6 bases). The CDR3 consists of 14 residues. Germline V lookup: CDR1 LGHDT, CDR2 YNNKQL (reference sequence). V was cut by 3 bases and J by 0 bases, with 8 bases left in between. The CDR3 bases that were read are TGTGCCAGCAGCTATGGGACAACAAACTCC. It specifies CASSYGTTNS. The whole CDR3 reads CASSYGTTNSDYTF.

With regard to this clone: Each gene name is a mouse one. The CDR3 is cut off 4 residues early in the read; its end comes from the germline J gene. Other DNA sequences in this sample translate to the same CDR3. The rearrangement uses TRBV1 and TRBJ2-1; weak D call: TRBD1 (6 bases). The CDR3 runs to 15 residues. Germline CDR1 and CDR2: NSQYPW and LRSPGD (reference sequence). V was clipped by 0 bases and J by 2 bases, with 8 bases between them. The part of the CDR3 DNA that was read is TGCACCTGCAGTGCAGAACGGACAGACTATGCT. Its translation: CTCSAERTDYA. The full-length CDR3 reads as CTCSAERTDYAEQFF.

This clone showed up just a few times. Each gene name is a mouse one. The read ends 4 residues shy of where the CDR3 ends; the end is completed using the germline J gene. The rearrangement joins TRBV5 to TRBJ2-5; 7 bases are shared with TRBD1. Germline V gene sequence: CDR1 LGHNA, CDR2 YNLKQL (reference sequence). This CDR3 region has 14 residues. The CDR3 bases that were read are TGTGCCAGCAGCCCCCAGGGGGTGAAAGAC. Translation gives CASSPQGVKD. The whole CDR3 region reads CASSPQGVKDTQYF.

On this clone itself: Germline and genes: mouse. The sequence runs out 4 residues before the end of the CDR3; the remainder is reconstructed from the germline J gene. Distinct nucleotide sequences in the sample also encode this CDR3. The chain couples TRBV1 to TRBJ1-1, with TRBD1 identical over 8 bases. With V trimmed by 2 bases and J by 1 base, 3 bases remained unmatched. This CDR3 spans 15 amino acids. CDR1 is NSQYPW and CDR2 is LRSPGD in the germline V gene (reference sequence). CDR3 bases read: TGCACCTGCAGTGCATCCGGGACAGGGAACACA. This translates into CTCSASGTGNT. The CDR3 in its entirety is CTCSASGTGNTEVFF.

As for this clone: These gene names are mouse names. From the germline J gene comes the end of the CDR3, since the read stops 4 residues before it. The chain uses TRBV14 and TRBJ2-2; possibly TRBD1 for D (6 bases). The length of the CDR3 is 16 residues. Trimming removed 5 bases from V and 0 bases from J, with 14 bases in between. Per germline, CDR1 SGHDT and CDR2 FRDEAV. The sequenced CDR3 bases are TGTGCCAGCAGCTCCGGACAGAATGCAAACACCGGG. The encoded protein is CASSSGQNANTG. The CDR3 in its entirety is CASSSGQNANTGQLYF.

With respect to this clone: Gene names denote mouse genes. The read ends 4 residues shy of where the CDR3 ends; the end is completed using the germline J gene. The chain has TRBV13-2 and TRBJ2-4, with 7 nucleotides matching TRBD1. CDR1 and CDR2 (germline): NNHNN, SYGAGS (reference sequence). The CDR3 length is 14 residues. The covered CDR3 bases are TGTGCCAGCGGTGATGCAGGGACAGAAAAC. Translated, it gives CASGDAGTEN. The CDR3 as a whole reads CASGDAGTENTLYF.

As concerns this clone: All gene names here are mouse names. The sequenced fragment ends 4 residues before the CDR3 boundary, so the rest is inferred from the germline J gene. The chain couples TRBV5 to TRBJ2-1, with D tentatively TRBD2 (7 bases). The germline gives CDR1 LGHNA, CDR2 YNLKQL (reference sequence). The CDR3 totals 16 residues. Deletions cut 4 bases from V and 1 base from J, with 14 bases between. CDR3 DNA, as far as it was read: TGTGCCAGCAGCCCCTCGAGGGGGGGAAACTATGCT. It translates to CASSPSRGGNYA. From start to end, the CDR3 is CASSPSRGGNYAEQFF.

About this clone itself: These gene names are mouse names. The CDR3 DNA, read in part, is TGTGCCAGCAGTATCAATCCAGGGGAGGAC. This gives the protein CASSINPGED. The whole CDR3 sequence is CASSINPGEDTQYF. The chain uses TRBV19 and TRBJ2-5; possibly TRBD1 for D (6 bases). The read ends 4 residues before the CDR3 terminus; that terminus is restored from the germline J gene. Germline V CDR1 and CDR2: FNHDT, SITEND (reference sequence). This CDR3 contains 14 residues.

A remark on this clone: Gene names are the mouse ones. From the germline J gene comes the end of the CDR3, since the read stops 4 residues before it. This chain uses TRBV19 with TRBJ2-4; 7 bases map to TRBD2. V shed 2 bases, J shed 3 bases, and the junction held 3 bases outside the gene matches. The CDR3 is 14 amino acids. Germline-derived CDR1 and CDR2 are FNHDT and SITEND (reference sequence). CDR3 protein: CASSMVGGQNTLYF. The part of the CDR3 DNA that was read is TGTGCCAGCAGTATGGTGGGGGGACAAAAC. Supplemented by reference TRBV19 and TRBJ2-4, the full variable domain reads GGIITQTPKFLIGQEGQKLTLKCQQNFNHDTMYWYRQDSGKGLRLIYYSITENDLQKGDLSEGYDASREKKSSFSLTVTSAQKNEMAVFLCASSMVGGQNTLYFGAGTRLSVL.

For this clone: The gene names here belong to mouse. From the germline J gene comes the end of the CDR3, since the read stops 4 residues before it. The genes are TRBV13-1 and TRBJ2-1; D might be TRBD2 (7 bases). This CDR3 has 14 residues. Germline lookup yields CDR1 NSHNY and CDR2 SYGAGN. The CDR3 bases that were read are TGTGCCAGCAGTGCTCGGGGGGCGCTGGCT. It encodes CASSARGALA. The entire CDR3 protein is CASSARGALAEQFF.

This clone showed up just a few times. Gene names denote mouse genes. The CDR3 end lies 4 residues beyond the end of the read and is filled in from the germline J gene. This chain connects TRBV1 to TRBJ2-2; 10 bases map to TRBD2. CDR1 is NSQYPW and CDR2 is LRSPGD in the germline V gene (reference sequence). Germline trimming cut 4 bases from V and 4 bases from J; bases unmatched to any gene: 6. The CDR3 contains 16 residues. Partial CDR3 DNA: TGCACCTGCAGTGGGACTGGGGGTTCTTTCACCGGG. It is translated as CTCSGTGGSFTG. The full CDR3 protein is CTCSGTGGSFTGQLYF.

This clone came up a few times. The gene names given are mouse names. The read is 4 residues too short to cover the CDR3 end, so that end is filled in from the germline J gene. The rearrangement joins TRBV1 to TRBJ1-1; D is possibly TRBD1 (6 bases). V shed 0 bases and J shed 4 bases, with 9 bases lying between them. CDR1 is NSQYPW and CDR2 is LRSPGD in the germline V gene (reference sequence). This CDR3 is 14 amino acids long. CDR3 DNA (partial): TGCACCTGCAGTGCAGATCGGGACATCACA. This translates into CTCSADRDIT. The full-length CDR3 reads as CTCSADRDITEVFF.

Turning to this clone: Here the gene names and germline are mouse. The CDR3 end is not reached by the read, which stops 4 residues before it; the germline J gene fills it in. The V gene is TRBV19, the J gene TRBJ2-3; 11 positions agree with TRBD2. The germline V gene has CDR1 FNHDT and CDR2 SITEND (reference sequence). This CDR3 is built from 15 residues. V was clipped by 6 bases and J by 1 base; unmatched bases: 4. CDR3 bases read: TGTGCCAGCACCAAGGGACTGGGGGGTGCAGAA. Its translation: CASTKGLGGAE. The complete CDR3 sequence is CASTKGLGGAETLYF.

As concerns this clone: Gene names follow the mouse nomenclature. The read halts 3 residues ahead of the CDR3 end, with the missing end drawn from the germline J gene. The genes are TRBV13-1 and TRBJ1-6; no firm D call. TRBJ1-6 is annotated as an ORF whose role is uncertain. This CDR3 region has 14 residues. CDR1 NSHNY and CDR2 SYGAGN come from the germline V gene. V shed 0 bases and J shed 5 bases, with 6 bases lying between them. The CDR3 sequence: CASSDVRNNSPLYF. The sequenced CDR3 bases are TGTGCCAGCAGTGATGTCAGAAATAATTCGCCC.

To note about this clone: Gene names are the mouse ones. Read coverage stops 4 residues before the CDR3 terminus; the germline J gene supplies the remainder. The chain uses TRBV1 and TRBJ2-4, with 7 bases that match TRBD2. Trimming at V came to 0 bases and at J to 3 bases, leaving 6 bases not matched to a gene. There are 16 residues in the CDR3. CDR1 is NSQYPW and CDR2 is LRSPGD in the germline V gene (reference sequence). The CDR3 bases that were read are TGCACCTGCAGTGCAGATTTGGGGGGAAGGCAAAAC. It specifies CTCSADLGGRQN. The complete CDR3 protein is CTCSADLGGRQNTLYF.

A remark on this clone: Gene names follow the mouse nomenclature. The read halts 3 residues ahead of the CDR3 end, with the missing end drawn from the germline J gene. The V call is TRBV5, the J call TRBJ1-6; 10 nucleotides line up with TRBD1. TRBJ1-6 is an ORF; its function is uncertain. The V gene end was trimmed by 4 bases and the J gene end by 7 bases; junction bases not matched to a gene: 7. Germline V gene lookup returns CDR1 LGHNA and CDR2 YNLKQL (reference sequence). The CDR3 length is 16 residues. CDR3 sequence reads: CASSPTGGGANSPLYF. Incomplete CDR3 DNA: TGTGCCAGCAGCCCGACAGGGGGCGGCGCGAATTCGCCC.

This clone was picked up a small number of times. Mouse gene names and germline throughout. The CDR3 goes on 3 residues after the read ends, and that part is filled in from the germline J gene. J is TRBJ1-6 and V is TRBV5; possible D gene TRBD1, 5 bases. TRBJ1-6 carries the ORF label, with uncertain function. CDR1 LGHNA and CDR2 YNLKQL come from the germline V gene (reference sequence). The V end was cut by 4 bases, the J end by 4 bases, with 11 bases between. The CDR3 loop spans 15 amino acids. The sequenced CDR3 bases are TGTGCCAGCAGCCCCGACAGCGTTTATAATTCGCCC. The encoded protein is CASSPDSVYNSP. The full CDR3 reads CASSPDSVYNSPLYF.

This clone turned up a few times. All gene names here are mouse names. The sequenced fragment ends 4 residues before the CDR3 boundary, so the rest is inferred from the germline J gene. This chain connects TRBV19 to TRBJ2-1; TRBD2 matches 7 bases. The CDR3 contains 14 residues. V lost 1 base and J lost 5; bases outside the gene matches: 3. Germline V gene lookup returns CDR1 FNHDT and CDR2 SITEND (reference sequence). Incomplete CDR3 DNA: TGTGCCAGCAGTATATGGGGGGAGAATGCT. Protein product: CASSIWGENA. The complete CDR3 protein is CASSIWGENAEQFF.

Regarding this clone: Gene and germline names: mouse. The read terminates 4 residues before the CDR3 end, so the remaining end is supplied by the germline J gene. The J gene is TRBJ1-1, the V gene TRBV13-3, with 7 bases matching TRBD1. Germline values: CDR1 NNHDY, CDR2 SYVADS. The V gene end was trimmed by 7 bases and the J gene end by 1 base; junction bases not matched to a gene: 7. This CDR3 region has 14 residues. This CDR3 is CASVRDRGNTEVFF. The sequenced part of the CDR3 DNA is TGTGCCAGCGTCCGGGACAGAGGAAACACA.

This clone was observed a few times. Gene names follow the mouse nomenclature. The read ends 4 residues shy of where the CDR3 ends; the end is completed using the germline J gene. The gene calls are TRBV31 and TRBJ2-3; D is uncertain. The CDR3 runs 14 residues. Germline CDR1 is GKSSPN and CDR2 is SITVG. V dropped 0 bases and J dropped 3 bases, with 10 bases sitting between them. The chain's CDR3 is CAWSLGLEAETLYF. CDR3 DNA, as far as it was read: TGTGCCTGGAGTCTGGGGTTGGAAGCAGAA.

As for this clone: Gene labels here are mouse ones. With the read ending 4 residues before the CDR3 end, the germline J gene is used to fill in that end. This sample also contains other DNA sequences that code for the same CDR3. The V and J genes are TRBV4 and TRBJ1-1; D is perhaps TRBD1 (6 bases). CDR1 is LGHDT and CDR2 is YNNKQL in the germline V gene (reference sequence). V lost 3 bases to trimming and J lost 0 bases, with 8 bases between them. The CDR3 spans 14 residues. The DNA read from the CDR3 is TGTGCCAGCAGCTACAGGGGTGCAAACACA. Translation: CASSYRGANT. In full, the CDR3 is CASSYRGANTEVFF.

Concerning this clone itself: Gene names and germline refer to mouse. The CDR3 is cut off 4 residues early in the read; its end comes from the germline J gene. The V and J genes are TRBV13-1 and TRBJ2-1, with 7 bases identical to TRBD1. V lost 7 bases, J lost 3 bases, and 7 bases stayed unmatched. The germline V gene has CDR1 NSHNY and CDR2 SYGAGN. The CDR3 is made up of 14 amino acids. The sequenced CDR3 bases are TGTGCCAGCGACCCCTACAGGGGCTATGCT. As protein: CASDPYRGYA. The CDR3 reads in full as CASDPYRGYAEQFF.

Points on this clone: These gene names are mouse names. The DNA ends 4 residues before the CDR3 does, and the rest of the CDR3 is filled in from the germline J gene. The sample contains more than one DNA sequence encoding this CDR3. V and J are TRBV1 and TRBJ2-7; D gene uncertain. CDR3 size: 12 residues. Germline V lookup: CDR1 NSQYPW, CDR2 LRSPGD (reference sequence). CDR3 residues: CTCSAEQYEQYF. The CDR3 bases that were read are TGCACCTGCAGTGCAGAGCAGTAT.

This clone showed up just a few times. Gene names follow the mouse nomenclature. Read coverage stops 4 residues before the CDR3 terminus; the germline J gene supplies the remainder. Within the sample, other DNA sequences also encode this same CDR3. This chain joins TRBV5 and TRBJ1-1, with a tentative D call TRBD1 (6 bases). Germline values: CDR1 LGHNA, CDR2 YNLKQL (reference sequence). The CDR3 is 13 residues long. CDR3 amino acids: CASSQVGGGEVFF. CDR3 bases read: TGTGCCAGCAGCCAAGTAGGGGGGGGA.

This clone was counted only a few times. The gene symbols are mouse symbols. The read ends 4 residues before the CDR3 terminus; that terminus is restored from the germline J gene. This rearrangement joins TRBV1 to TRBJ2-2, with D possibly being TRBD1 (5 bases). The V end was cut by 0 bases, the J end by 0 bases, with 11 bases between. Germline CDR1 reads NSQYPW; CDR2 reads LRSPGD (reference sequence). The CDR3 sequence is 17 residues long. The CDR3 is CTCSADPAGTNTGQLYF. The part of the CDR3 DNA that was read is TGCACCTGCAGTGCAGATCCTGCAGGGACAAACACCGGG.

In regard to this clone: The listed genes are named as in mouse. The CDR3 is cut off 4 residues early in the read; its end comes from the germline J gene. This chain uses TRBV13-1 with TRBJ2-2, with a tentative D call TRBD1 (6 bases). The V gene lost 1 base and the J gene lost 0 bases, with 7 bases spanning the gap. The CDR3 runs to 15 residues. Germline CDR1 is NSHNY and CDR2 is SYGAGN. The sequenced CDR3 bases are TGTGCCAGCAGTGATCACAGGGCAAACACCGGG. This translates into CASSDHRANTG. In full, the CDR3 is CASSDHRANTGQLYF.

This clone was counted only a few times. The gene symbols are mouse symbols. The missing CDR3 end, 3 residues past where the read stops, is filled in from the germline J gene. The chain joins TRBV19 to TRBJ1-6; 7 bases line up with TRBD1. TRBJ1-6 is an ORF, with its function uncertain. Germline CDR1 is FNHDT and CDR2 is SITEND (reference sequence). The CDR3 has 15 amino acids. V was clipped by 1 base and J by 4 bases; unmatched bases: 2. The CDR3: CASSITDRYNSPLYF. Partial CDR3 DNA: TGTGCCAGCAGTATAACGGACAGGTATAATTCGCCC.

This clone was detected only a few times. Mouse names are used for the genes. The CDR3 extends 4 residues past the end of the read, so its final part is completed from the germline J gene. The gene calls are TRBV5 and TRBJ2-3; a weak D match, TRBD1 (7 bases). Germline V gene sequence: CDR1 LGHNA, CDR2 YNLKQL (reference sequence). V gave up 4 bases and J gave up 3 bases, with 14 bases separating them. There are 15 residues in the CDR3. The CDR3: CASSPQGGEAETLYF. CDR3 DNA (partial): TGTGCCAGCAGCCCCCAGGGGGGTGAGGCAGAA.

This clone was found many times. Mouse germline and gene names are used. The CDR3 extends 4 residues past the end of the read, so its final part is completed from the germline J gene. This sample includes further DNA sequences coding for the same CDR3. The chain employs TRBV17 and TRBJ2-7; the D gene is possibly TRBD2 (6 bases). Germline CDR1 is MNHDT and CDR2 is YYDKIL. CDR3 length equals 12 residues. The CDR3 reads CASSRTGYEQYF. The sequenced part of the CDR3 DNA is TGTGCTAGCAGTAGGACTGGATAT.